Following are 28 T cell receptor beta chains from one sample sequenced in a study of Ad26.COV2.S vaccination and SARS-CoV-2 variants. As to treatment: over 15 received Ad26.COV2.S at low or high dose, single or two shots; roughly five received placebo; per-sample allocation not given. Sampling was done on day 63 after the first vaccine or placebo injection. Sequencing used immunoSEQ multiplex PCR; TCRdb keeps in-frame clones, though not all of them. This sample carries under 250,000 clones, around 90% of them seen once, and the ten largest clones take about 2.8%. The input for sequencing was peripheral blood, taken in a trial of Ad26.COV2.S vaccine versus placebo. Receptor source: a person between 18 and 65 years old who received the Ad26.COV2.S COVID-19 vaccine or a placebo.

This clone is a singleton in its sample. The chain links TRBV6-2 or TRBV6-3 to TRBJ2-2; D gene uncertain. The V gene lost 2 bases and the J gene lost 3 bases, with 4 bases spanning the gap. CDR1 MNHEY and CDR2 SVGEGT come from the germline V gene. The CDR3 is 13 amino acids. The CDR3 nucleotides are TGTGCCAGCAGTTACCGCTACACCGGGGAGCTGTTTTTT. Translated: CASSYRYTGELFF.

The CDR3 reads CASSLLGLATTNEKLFF. In nucleotides, the CDR3 is TGTGCCAGCAGTTTACTAGGGCTTGCGACAACTAATGAAAAACTGTTTTTT. The V call is TRBV7-2, the J call TRBJ1-4; no reliable D call. CDR1 and CDR2 (germline): SGHTA, FQGNSA. The ends were cut back, 6 bases at V and 0 bases at J, with 17 bases in the middle. This CDR3 has 17 amino acids. Filled out from reference TRBV7-2 and TRBJ1-4, the complete variable domain reads GAGVSQSPSNKVTEKGKDVELRCDPISGHTALYWYRQSLGQGLEFLIYFQGNSAPDKSGLPSDRFSAERTGGSVSTLTIQRTQQEDSAVYLCASSLLGLATTNEKLFFGSGTQLSVL.

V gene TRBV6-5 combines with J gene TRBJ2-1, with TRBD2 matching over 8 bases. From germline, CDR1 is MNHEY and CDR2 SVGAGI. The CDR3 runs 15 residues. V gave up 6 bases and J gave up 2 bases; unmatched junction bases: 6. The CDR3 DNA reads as TGTGCCAGCAGAATAGCGGGACGTCCCTACAATGAGCAGTTCTTC. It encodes CASRIAGRPYNEQFF.

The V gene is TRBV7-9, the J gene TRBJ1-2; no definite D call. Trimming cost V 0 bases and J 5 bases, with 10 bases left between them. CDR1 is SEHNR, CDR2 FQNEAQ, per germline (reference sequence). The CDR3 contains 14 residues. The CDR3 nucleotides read TGTGCCAGCAGCTTAGCTGTCACAGCTTATGGCTACACCTTC. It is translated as CASSLAVTAYGYTF.

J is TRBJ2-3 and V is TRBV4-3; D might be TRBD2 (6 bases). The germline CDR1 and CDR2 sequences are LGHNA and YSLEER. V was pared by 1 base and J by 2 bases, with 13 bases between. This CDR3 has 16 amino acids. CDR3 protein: CASSQGGGTLTDTQYF. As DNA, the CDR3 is TGCGCCAGCAGCCAAGGAGGAGGGACCCTCACAGATACGCAGTATTTT.

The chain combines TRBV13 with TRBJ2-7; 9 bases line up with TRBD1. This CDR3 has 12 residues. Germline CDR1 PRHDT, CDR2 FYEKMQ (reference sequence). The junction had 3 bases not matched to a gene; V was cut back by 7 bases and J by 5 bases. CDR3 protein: CASNGDRDEQYV. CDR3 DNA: TGTGCCAGCAACGGGGACAGGGACGAGCAGTACGTC.

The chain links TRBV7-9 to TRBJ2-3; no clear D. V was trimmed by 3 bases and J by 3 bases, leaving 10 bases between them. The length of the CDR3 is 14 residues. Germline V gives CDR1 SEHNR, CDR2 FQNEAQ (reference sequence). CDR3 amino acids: CASSFHDSTDTQYF. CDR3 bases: TGTGCCAGCAGCTTCCACGATTCAACAGATACGCAGTATTTT.

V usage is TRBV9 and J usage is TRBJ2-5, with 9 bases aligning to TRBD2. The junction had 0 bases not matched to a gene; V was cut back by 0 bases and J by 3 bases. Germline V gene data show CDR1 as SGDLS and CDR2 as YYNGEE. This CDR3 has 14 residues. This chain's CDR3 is CASSVGLAEETQYF. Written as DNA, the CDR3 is TGTGCCAGCAGCGTAGGACTAGCGGAAGAGACCCAGTACTTC.

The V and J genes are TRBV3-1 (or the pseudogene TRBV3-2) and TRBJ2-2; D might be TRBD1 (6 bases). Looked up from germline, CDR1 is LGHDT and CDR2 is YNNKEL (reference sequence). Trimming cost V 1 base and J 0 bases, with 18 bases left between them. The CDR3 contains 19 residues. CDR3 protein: CASSQVTNGGQPNTGELFF. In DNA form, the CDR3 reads TGTGCCAGCAGCCAAGTAACGAACGGAGGACAGCCGAACACCGGGGAGCTGTTTTTT.

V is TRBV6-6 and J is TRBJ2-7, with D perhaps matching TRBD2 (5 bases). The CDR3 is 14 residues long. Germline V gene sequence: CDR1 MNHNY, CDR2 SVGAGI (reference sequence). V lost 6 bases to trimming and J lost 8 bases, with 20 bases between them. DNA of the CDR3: TGTGCCAGCAGATCCCCCACCGAGGGTAGGAAGCAGTACGTC. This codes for CASRSPTEGRKQYV.

The CDR3 spells CASSSSWTSGTYQETQYF. Here the CDR3 DNA reads TGTGCCAGCAGCTCAAGTTGGACTAGCGGGACTTACCAAGAGACCCAGTACTTC. This rearrangement joins TRBV7-9 to TRBJ2-5; 12 bases are shared with TRBD2. J lost 0 bases, V lost 4 bases, and 9 bases had no gene match. Germline V gene data show CDR1 as SEHNR and CDR2 as FQNEAQ (reference sequence). The CDR3 has 18 residues.

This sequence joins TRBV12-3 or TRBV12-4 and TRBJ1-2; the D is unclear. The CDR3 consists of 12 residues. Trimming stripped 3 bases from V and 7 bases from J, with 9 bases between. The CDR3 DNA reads TGTGCCAGCAGTTTCGGAGTGTCTGGCTACACCTTC. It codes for CASSFGVSGYTF.

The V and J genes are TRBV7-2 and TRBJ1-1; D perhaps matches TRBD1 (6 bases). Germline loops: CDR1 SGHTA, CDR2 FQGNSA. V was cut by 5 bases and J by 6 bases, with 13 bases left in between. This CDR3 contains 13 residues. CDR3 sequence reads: CASSTRGGPEAFF. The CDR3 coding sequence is TGTGCCAGCAGCACACGGGGGGGCCCTGAAGCTTTCTTT.

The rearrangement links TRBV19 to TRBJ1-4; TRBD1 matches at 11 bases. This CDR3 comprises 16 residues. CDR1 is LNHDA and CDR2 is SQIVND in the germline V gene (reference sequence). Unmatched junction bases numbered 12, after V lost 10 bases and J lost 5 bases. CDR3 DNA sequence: TGTGCCACCCAAGGGACAGGGGGAAACAAAAATGAAAAACTGTTTTTT. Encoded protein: CATQGTGGNKNEKLFF.

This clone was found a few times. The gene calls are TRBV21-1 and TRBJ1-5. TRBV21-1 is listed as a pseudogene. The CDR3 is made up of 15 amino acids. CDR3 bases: TGTGCTAGCAGCAAAGATAACGGGCGAAATCAGCCCCAGCATTTT. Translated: CASSKDNGRNQPQHF.

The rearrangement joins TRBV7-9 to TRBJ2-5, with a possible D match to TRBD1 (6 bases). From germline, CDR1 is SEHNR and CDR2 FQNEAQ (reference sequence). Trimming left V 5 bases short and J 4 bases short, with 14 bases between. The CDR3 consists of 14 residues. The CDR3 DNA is TGTGCCAGCAGCCCCAGGGGCGGTGTAGAGACCCAGTACTTC. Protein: CASSPRGGVETQYF.

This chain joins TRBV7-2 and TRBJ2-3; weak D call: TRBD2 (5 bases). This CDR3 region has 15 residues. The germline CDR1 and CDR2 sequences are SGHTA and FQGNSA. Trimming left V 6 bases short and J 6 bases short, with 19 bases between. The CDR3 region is CASRPSPLGVDTQYF. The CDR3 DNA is TGTGCCAGCAGACCTTCCCCCCTCGGGGTGGATACGCAGTATTTT.

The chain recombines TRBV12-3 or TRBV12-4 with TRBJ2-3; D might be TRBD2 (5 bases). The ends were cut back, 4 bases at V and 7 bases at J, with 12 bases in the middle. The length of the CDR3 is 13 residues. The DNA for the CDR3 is TGTGCCAGCAGTTACGGACTGTCGAATACGCAGTATTTT. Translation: CASSYGLSNTQYF.

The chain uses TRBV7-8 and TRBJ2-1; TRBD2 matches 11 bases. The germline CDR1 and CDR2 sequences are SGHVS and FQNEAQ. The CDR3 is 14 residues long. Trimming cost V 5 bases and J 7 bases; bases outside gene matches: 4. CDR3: CASSPRTSGNEQFF. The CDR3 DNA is TGTGCCAGCAGCCCCCGGACTAGCGGGAATGAGCAGTTCTTC.

The CDR3 DNA follows: TGTGCCAGCAGCGTATTTTACAGGGTGGACAATGAGCAGTTCTTC. It specifies CASSVFYRVDNEQFF. The chain uses TRBV9 and TRBJ2-1; tentative D call: TRBD1 (6 bases). From germline, CDR1 is SGDLS and CDR2 YYNGEE. Trimming left V 1 base short and J 5 bases short, with 13 bases between. CDR3 length: 15 residues.

CDR3 in amino acids: CASSLGQTSYNEQFF. The CDR3 bases are TGTGCCAGCAGCCTGGGACAGACCTCCTACAATGAGCAGTTCTTC. V is TRBV5-5 and J is TRBJ2-1, with TRBD1 matching over 7 bases. The CDR3 extends over 15 amino acids. The J segment lost 0 bases and the V segment lost 4 bases, leaving 4 bases of the junction unmatched. Germline V gene sequence: CDR1 SGHKS, CDR2 YYEKEE (reference sequence).

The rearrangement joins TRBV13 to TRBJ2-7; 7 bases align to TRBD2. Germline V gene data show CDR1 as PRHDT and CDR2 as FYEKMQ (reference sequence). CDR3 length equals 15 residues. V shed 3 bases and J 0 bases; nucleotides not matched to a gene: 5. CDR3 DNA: TGTGCCAGCAGCTTCGGGGGGACGAGCTCCTACGAGCAGTACTTC. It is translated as CASSFGGTSSYEQYF. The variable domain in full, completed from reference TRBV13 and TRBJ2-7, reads AAGVIQSPRHLIKEKRETATLKCYPIPRHDTVYWYQQGPGQDPQFLISFYEKMQSDKGSIPDRFSAQQFSDYHSELNMSSLELGDSALYFCASSFGGTSSYEQYFGPGTRLTVT.

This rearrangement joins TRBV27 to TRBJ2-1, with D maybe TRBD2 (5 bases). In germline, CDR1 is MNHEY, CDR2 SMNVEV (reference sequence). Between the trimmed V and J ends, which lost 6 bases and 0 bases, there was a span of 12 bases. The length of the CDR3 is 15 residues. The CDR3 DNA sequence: TGTGCCAGCAGCGAACTAGGGAGCTCCTACAATGAGCAGTTCTTC. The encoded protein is CASSELGSSYNEQFF.

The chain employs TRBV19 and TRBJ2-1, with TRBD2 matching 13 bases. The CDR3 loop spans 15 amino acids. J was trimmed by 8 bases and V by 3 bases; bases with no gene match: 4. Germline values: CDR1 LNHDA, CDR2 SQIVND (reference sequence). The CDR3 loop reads CASSIGLAGVDEQFF. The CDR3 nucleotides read TGTGCCAGTAGTATTGGACTAGCGGGAGTGGATGAGCAGTTCTTC.

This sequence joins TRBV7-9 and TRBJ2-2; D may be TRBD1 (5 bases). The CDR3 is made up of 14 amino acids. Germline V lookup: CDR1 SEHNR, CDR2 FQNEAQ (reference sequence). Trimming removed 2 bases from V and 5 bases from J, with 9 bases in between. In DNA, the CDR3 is TGTGCCAGCAGCTTACGGACAACTACCGGGGAGCTGTTTTTT. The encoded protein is CASSLRTTTGELFF.

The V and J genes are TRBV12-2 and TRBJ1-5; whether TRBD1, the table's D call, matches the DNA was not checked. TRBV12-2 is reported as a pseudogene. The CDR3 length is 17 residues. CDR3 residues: CASRLGLGQGFFQPQHF. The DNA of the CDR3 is TGTGCAAGTCGCTTAGGCCTTGGGCAGGGGTTTTTTCAGCCCCAGCATTTT.

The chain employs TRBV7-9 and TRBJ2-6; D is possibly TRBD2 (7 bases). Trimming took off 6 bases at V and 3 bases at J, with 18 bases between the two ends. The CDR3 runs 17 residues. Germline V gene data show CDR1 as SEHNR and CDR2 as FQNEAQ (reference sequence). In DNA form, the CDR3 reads TGTGCCAGCAGAGCGAAGGGGGGGCGCCTTGGGGCCAACGTCCTGACTTTC. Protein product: CASRAKGGRLGANVLTF.

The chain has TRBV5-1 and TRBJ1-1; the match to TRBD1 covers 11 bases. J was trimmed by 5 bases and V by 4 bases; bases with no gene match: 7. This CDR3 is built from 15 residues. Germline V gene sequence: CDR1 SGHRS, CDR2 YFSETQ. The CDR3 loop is CASSPDRGRGTEAFF. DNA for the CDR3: TGCGCCAGCAGCCCGGACAGGGGGCGAGGGACTGAAGCTTTCTTT.